This TCR beta chain was found in a study of shared clonotypes between healthy human individuals. This clone has a single count. Its antigen is not known. Findings and limits, study-wide: Rarefaction curves obtained for sorted subsets showed sequencing incomplete despite large depth. Naive CD4 clonotypes were shared across a few donors at about 5.2%.

Clones were read by immunoSEQ multiplex PCR, and TCRdb kept only the in-frame ones, dropping some. The profile shows over 2 million clones, 90% to 95% of them singletons. The receptor comes from a man aged 18 to 29 in good health. The specimen was naive CD4+ T cells sorted from blood. The subset here: CD45RA+ positively selected.

Written as DNA, the CDR3 is TGTGCCAGTAGCAAGCGAGCCTGGGGTATGGATGGCTACACCTTC. The encoded protein is CASSKRAWGMDGYTF. J is TRBJ1-2 and V is TRBV19; D is undetermined. Germline CDR1 reads LNHDA; CDR2 reads SQIVND (reference sequence). CDR3 length: 15 residues. Trimming removed 6 bases from V and 6 bases from J, with 20 bases in between. Looking up the rest from reference TRBV19 and TRBJ1-2 gives the full variable domain: DGGITQSPKYLFRKEGQNVTLSCEQNLNHDAMYWYRQDPGQGLRLIYYSQIVNDFQKGDIAEGYSVSREKKESFPLTVTSAQKNPTAFYLCASSKRAWGMDGYTFGSGTRLTVV.